This TCR beta chain derives from a study of blood T cells in healthy people across ages. The CDR3 loop spans 13 amino acids. Trimming took 5 bases from V and 0 from J, leaving 7 bases between them. This clonotype has a count of ten or more. The antigen is undetermined. Points from the study as a whole: TCR beta diversity correlated strongly with naive T cell percentage. Long-lived donors had more naive CD4+ cells and higher diversity than aged donors. Per million T cells, TCR beta diversity dropped roughly linearly as age increased.

A second about 6 to 11 cycle PCR used barcoded and J-beta primers. Any given sample supplied a minimum of 2.5 million CDR3-containing paired-end reads. TCRdb recomputed calls from the 5' RACE reads with MiXCR, one row per CDR3 protein. The data contain 1,500,000 or so distinct CDR3 sequences, 55% to 75% of them seen just once; the ten biggest clones take up 6.5% to 8.5%. Sequencing was performed on blood. The V and J genes are TRBV12-3 or TRBV12-4 and TRBJ2-5, with D possibly being TRBD1 (5 bases). The source is a man between 18 and 35 years old in good health. CDR3 loop: CASSRTYQETQYF. The CDR3 nucleotides are TGTGCCAGCAGTCGGACATACCAAGAGACCCAGTACTTC.